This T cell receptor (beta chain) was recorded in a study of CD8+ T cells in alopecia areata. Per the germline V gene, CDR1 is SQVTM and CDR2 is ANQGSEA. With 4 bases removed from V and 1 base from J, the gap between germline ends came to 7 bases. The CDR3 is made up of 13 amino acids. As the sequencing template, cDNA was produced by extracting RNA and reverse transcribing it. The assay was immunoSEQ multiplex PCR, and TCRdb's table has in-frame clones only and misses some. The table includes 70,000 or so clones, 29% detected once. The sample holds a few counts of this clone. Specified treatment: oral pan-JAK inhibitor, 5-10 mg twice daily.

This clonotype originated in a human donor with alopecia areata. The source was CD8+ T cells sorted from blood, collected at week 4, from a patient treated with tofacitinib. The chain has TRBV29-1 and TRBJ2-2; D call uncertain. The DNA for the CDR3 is TGCAGCGTTGTCAGCCTGAACACCGGGGAGCTGTTTTTT. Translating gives CSVVSLNTGELFF.